This T cell receptor beta chain was profiled in a study of cytomegalovirus exposure and HLA in healthy donors. The PCR ran on 60 Vbeta and 13 Jbeta primers. Some clones are missing from TCRdb's copy, which holds only in-frame ones; the method was immunoSEQ multiplex PCR. This repertoire shows under 200,000 clones, about 80% found once; its top ten account for about 14%. This CDR3 has 15 residues. The J segment lost 7 bases and the V segment lost 5 bases, leaving 10 bases of the junction unmatched. Germline CDR1 and CDR2: SEHNR and FQNEAQ (reference sequence). The V and J genes are TRBV7-9 and TRBJ1-4, with 7 bases that match TRBD1. This TCR came from a man over 45 in good health and CMV-seropositive. Sequences were obtained from PBMCs. The DNA of the CDR3 is TGTGCCAGCAGCGGGGGGACAGACTCGCTTGAAAAACTGTTTTTT. This encodes CASSGGTDSLEKLFF. Supplemented by reference TRBV7-9 and TRBJ1-4, the full variable domain reads DTGVSQNPRHKITKRGQNVTFRCDPISEHNRLYWYRQTLGQGPEFLTYFQNEAQLEKSRLLSDRFSAERPKGSFSTLEIQRTEQGDSAMYLCASSGGTDSLEKLFFGSGTQLSVL.